Following are 6 T cell receptor beta chains from one sample sequenced in a study of cytomegalovirus exposure and HLA in healthy donors. PCR employed 60 Vbeta and 13 Jbeta primers. Assay: immunoSEQ multiplex PCR; the TCRdb copy retains only in-frame clones and omits some. The sample carries roughly 160,000 clones, around three quarters recorded once. Sample: PBMCs. The receptors were gathered from a man in his forties in good health and CMV-seronegative.

The chain links TRBV25-1 to TRBJ2-7; possibly TRBD1 for D (8 bases). V was pared by 4 bases and J by 5 bases, with 15 bases between. The germline CDR1 and CDR2 sequences are MGHDK and SYGVNS. CDR3 size: 14 residues. The CDR3 DNA is TGTGCCAGCAGTGGGACAGGGAGGGTCCACGAGCAGTACTTC. Translating gives CASSGTGRVHEQYF.

J is TRBJ1-2 and V is TRBV28, with D perhaps TRBD1 (6 bases). Trimming pared 5 bases from V and 3 bases from J, leaving 16 bases between. Germline V gene sequence: CDR1 MDHEN, CDR2 SYDVKM. The CDR3 extends over 15 amino acids. In DNA form, the CDR3 reads TGTGCCAGCAGTCACTCGACAAGGGGGTACTATGGCTACACCTTC. It translates to CASSHSTRGYYGYTF.

This clone was seen a handful of times. The genes are TRBV7-4 and TRBJ2-2; D is unresolved. The CDR3 loop spans 14 amino acids. Per the germline V gene, CDR1 is SGHVT and CDR2 is SQSDAQ. Between the trimmed V and J ends, which lost 1 base and 4 bases, there was a span of 7 bases. For the CDR3, the DNA is TGTGCCAGCAGCTTAGTTGAGGCCACCGGGGAGCTGTTTTTT. Translation gives CASSLVEATGELFF.

This chain joins TRBV28 and TRBJ1-4; 9 nucleotides match TRBD1. V gave up 5 bases and J gave up 6 bases; unmatched junction bases: 7. Per the germline V gene, CDR1 is MDHEN and CDR2 is SYDVKM. The CDR3 has 15 amino acids. In DNA, the CDR3 is TGTGCCAGCAGTCGTCCGGGACAGGGAGATGAAAAACTGTTTTTT. Its protein product is CASSRPGQGDEKLFF.

The gene calls are TRBV28 and TRBJ2-7; no clear D gene. Germline CDR1 reads MDHEN; CDR2 reads SYDVKM. The CDR3 is made up of 12 amino acids. V was clipped by 6 bases and J by 6 bases, with 12 bases between them. CDR3 protein: CASSSNRVEQYF. In DNA form, the CDR3 reads TGTGCCAGCAGCTCAAACCGAGTCGAGCAGTACTTC.

The V and J genes are TRBV10-3 and TRBJ2-3; TRBD2 aligns across 8 bases. Germline CDR1 reads ENHRY; CDR2 reads SYGVKD. The J segment lost 6 bases and the V segment lost 11 bases, leaving 13 bases of the junction unmatched. The CDR3 length is 14 residues. The CDR3 sequence: CAVFSGGRWDTQYF. The CDR3 DNA reads as TGTGCCGTATTTAGCGGCGGGAGGTGGGATACGCAGTATTTT.